This TCR beta chain was observed in a study of regulatory T cells in long-lasting Graves disease (dated by TCRdb to the early 2020s). In terms of the full investigation: Persistent Graves' disease was defined as antithyroid drug treatment for over 5 years with persistently positive TSH receptor autoantibodies. Patients with persistent Graves' disease were compared with patients with newly diagnosed Graves' disease using TCR sequencing and RNA sequencing of peripheral blood. The study took place in China and was registered as a clinical trial. TCR sequencing covered some 13 persistent and roughly 20 newly diagnosed Graves' disease patients, around 35 samples in total. On average, persistent Graves' disease patients in the clinical cohort had been on antithyroid drugs for approximately 10 years. What the authors observed across the whole study: A larger number of public clonotypes was shared among persistent patients (approximately 2,500) than among newly diagnosed patients (around 870). As a limitation, the authors acknowledged that the small sample size may reduce accuracy. Only peripheral blood was studied, because thyroid tissue, the primary lesion, was inaccessible. Only the TCR beta chain was sequenced and analyzed. Compared with newly diagnosed patients, persistent Graves' disease patients had lower TCR Shannon entropy and fewer highly expanded clones, which suggests clonal expansion. TRBV28, TRBJ1-2 and TRBJ2-5 were preferentially used in persistent disease, while TRBV20-1 and TRBJ2-1 were favored in newly diagnosed disease.

Ends trimmed: V by 0 bases, J by 4 bases; bases unmatched to a gene: 4. Its CDR3 holds 16 amino acids, cysteine through phenylalanine. Only the CDR3 DNA is retained, 48 bases long and in frame from the first base. CDR1 and CDR2 are drawn from the germline V gene: SGHRS, YFSETQ. Read against the paper, the sample's time point label means: persistent/refractory GD, antithyroid drugs over 5 years with positive TRAb. RNA was extracted from PBMCs in TRIzol for both TCR sequencing and RNA sequencing. The diagnosis of Graves' disease was made according to American Thyroid Association guidelines. Patients for the study were recruited at an endocrinology department in Xi'an, China. Each patient gave approximately 9.7 milliliters of peripheral blood, collected in an EDTA anticoagulant tube. Ficoll Paque Plus density gradient separation was used to isolate PBMCs, and no additional T cell sorting was done. An Agilent 2100 Bioanalyzer and agarose gel were used to check RNA quality, while a NanoDrop 2000 measured RNA concentration.

This clonotype came up a few times. The clone's antigen remains unknown. Base quality data are lacking; no much larger clone is found one base away. Libraries were prepared through multiplex PCR. Instrument on record: Illumina HiSeq 4000. TCR beta libraries were built with iRepertoire HTBI primers and Arm-PCR amplification of CDR3 regions. Before sequencing, the PCR products underwent gel purification. On the study's bioinformatics: Gene usage analysis of CDR3 amino acid clonotypes used the roughly 62 TRBV and more than 13 TRBJ segments found across samples. COPE and FqMerger were used to merge the filtered high-quality paired reads into contigs. BLAST was used to align contigs to the IMGT TRBV, TRBD and TRBJ reference genes, and CDR3 was defined following IMGT. Any clonotype with a frequency above 0.1% was classified as a highly expanded clone. Shannon entropy served as the measure of repertoire diversity, while the Gini coefficient captured V-J evenness. Public clonotypes were defined as clonotypes shared by more than one individual. TCRdb trimmed the raw reads at Q25, called clones with MiXCR and kept productive beta chains. Rows with one shared CDR3 protein collapse into an entry with the most common genes and DNA. These V and J calls derive from TCRdb rather than the authors' analysis. The table for this sample lists about 310,000 distinct CDR3 sequences; roughly a fifth of them were counted only once. The leading ten clones occupy about 61% of the sample.

The specimen was peripheral blood mononuclear cells (PBMCs), collected when the disease was refractory, from a patient treated with antithyroid drugs. The TCR comes from a female donor with Graves disease. The chain was built from TRBV5-1 and TRBJ2-2; 9 bases in the middle match TRBD1. The encoded CDR3 is CASSLAGTGITGELFF. DNA sequence: TGCGCCAGCAGCTTGGCCGGGACAGGGATCACCGGGGAGCTGTTTTTT. The entire variable domain, with the stretches around the CDR3 drawn from the reference TRBV5-1 and TRBJ2-2 proteins, is KAGVTQTPRYLIKTRGQQVTLSCSPISGHRSVSWYQQTPGQGLQFLFEYFSETQRNKGNFPGRFSGRQFSNSRSEMNVSTLELGDSALYLCASSLAGTGITGELFFGEGSRLTVL.